The sequence of this T cell receptor (beta chain) was determined in a study of circulating tumor DNA in untreated peripheral T-cell lymphoma. Clones were read by immunoSEQ multiplex PCR, and TCRdb kept only the in-frame ones, dropping some. This sample yields 9,500 to 12,000 clones, of which around 74% are seen a single time; less than 40% belongs to the top ten. In the case of this clone: The antigen is unknown.

Whole-study results and caveats: In 75% to 85% of patients, tumor-specific clonotypes were identified.

Sequenced input: tumor tissue. This receptor was identified in a human donor with peripheral T-cell lymphoma.

As DNA, the CDR3 is TGTGCCAGTAGTATATCTTTCACAAATCCCCAGCCCCAGCATTTT. Amino acids: CASSISFTNPQPQHF. The chain carries TRBV19 and TRBJ1-5; D gene ambiguous. CDR1 is LNHDA and CDR2 is SQIVND in the germline V gene (reference sequence). V lost 2 bases and J 7 bases, leaving 15 bases between the germline ends. The CDR3 contains 15 residues.